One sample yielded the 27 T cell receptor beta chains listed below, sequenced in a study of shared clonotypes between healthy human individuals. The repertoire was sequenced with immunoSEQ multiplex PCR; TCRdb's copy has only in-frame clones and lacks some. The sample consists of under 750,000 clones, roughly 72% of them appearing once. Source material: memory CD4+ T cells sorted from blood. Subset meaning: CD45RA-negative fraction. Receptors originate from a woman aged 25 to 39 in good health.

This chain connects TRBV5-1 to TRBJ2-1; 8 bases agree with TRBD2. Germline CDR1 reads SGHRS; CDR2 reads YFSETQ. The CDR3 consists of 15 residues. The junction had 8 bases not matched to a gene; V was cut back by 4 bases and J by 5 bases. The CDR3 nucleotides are TGCGCCAGCAGCCCTCGGGAGGGCCTGAACAATGAGCAGTTCTTC. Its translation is CASSPREGLNNEQFF.

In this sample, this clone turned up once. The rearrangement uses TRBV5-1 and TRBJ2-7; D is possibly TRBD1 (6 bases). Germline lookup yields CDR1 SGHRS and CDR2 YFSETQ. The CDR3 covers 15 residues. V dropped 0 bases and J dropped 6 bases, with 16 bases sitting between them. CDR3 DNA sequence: TGCGCCAGCAGCTTGGGACAGGCCGTTGTCTCCGAGCAGTACTTC. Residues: CASSLGQAVVSEQYF. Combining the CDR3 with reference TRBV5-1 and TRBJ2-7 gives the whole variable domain KAGVTQTPRYLIKTRGQQVTLSCSPISGHRSVSWYQQTPGQGLQFLFEYFSETQRNKGNFPGRFSGRQFSNSRSEMNVSTLELGDSALYLCASSLGQAVVSEQYFGPGTRLTVT.

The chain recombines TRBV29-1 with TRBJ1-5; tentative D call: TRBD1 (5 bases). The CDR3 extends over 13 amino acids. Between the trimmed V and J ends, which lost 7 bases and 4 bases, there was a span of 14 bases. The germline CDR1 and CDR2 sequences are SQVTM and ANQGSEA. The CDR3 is CSAIWGLNQPQHF. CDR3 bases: TGCAGCGCGATATGGGGGTTGAATCAGCCCCAGCATTTT. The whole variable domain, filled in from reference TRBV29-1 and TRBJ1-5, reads SAVISQKPSRDICQRGTSLTIQCQVDSQVTMMFWYRQQPGQSLTLIATANQGSEATYESGFVIDKFPISRPNLTFSTLTVSNMSPEDSSIYLCSAIWGLNQPQHFGDGTRLSIL.

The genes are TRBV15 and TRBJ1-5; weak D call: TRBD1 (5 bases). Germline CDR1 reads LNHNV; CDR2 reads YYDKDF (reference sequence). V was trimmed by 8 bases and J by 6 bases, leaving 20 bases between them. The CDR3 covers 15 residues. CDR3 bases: TGTGCCACCGCGAGGCTTTTGGGGGATGGTCAGCCCCAGCATTTT. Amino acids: CATARLLGDGQPQHF. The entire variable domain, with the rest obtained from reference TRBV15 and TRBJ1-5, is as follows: DAMVIQNPRYQVTQFGKPVTLSCSQTLNHNVMYWYQQKSSQAPKLLFHYYDKDFNNEADTPDNFQSRRPNTSFCFLDIRSPGLGDTAMYLCATARLLGDGQPQHFGDGTRLSIL.

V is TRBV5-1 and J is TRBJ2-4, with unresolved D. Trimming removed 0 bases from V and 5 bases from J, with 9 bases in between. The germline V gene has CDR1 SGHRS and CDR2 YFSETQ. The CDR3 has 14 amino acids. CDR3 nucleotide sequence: TGCGCCAGCAGCTTGGCCGGGCCCGAAAACATTCAGTACTTC. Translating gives CASSLAGPENIQYF.

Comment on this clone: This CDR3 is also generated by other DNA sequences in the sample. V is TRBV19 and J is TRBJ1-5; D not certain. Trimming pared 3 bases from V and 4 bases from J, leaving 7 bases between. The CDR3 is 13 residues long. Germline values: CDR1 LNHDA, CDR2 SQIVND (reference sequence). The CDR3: CASSISPNQPQHF. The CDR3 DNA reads TGTGCCAGTAGTATTTCACCTAATCAGCCCCAGCATTTT. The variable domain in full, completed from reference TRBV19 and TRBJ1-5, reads DGGITQSPKYLFRKEGQNVTLSCEQNLNHDAMYWYRQDPGQGLRLIYYSQIVNDFQKGDIAEGYSVSREKKESFPLTVTSAQKNPTAFYLCASSISPNQPQHFGDGTRLSIL.

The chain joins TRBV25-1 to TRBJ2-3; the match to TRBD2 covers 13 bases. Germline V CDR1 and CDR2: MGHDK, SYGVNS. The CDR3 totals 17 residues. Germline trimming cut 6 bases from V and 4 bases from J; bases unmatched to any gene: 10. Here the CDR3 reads CASSQGRLAGGADTQYF. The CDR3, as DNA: TGTGCCAGCAGCCAAGGAAGACTAGCGGGAGGAGCAGATACGCAGTATTTT.

CDR3 protein: CASSPGDSLGNQPQHF. The CDR3 DNA reads TGCGCCAGCAGCCCAGGGGACAGCTTAGGCAATCAGCCCCAGCATTTT. The chain links TRBV5-1 to TRBJ1-5; TRBD1 aligns across 7 bases. V dropped 4 bases and J dropped 2; count of bases not matched to a gene: 9. Per germline, CDR1 SGHRS and CDR2 YFSETQ. The CDR3 has 16 residues.

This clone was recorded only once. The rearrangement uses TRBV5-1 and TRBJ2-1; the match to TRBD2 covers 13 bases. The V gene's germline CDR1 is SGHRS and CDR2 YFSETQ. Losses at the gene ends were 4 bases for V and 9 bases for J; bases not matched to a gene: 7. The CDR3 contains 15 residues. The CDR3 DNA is TGCGCCAGCAGCCCGGGACTAGCGGGGAACCCTGAGCAGTTCTTC. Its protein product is CASSPGLAGNPEQFF.

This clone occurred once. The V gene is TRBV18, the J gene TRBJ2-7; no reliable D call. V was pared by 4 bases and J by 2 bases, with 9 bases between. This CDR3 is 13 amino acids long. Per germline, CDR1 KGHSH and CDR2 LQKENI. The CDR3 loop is CASSRQDPYEQYF. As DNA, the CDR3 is TGTGCCAGCTCACGACAAGACCCCTACGAGCAGTACTTC.

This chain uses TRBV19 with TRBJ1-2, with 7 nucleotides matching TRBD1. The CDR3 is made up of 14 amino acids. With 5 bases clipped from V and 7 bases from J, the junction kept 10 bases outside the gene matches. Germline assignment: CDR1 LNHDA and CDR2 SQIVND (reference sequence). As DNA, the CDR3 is TGTGCCAGTAGTCCCACTACACAGGGGAGTGGCTACACCTTC. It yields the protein CASSPTTQGSGYTF.

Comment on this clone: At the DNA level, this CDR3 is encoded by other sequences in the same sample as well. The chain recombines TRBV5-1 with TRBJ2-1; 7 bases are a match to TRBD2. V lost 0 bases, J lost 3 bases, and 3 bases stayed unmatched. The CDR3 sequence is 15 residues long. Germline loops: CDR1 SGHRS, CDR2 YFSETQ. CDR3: CASSLEGLGYNEQFF. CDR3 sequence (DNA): TGCGCCAGCAGCTTGGAAGGACTAGGCTACAATGAGCAGTTCTTC.

Here the CDR3 DNA reads TGTGCCAGCAGCTTGGTGGGCTCTGATGGCTACACCTTC. It is translated as CASSLVGSDGYTF. V and J are TRBV7-6 and TRBJ1-2, with D hard to call. Trimming shortened V by 3 bases and J by 6 bases, and 11 bases separated the two germline ends. The CDR3 covers 13 residues. Germline V gives CDR1 SGHVS, CDR2 FNYEAQ.

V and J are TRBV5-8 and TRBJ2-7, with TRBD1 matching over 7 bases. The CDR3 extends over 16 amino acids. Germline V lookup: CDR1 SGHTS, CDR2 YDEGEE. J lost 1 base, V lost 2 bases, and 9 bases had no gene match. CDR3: CASSFIRTGNSYEQYF. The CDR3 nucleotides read TGTGCCAGCAGCTTCATCAGGACAGGCAATTCCTACGAGCAGTACTTC.

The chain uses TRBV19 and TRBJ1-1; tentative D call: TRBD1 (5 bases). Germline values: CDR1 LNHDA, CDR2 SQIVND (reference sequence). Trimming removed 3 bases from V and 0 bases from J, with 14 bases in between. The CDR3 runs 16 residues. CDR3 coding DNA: TGTGCCAGTAGTATTGGCAGGGCAGGCCTGAACACTGAAGCTTTCTTT. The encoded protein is CASSIGRAGLNTEAFF.

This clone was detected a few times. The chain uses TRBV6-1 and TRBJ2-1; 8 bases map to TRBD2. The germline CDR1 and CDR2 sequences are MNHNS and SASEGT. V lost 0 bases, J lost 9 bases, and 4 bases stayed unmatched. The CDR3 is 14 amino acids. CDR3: CASSEASGTSEQFF. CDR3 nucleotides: TGTGCCAGCAGTGAAGCTAGCGGGACCAGTGAGCAGTTCTTC.

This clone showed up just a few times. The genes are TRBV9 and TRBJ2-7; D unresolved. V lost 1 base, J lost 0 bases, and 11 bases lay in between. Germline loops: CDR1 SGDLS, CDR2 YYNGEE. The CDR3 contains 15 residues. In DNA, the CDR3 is TGTGCCAGCAGCGTACGGAGCCAGCCCTCCTACGAGCAGTACTTC. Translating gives CASSVRSQPSYEQYF.

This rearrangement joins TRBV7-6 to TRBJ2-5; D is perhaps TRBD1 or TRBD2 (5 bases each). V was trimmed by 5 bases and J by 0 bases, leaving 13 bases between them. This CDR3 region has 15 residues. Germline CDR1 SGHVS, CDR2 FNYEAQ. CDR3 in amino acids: CASSLRDGNQETQYF. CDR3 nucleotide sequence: TGTGCCAGCAGCCTACGGGACGGTAACCAAGAGACCCAGTACTTC.

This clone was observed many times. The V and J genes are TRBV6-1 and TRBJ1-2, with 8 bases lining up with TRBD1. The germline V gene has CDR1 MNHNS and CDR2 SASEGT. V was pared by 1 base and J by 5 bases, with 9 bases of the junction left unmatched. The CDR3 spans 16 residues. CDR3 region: CASSEVLDRVGYGYTF. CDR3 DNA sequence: TGTGCCAGCAGTGAAGTGCTGGACAGGGTTGGTTATGGCTACACCTTC.

Written as DNA, the CDR3 is TGTGCCACCAGCAGAGATCAGGGGCGCTATCAGCCCCAGCATTTT. This translates into CATSRDQGRYQPQHF. V usage is TRBV15 and J usage is TRBJ1-5, with D possibly being TRBD1 (6 bases). The CDR3 sequence is 15 residues long. CDR1 is LNHNV and CDR2 is YYDKDF in the germline V gene (reference sequence). Deletions cut 0 bases from V and 5 bases from J, with 11 bases between. Based on the CDR3 plus reference TRBV15 and TRBJ1-5, the full variable domain is DAMVIQNPRYQVTQFGKPVTLSCSQTLNHNVMYWYQQKSSQAPKLLFHYYDKDFNNEADTPDNFQSRRPNTSFCFLDIRSPGLGDTAMYLCATSRDQGRYQPQHFGDGTRLSIL.

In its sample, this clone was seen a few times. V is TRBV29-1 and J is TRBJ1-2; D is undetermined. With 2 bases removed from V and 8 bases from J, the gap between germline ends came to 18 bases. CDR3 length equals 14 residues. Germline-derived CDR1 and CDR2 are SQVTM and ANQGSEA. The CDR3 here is CSVETPGWGKGYTF. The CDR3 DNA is TGCAGCGTTGAAACCCCGGGGTGGGGTAAGGGCTACACCTTC.

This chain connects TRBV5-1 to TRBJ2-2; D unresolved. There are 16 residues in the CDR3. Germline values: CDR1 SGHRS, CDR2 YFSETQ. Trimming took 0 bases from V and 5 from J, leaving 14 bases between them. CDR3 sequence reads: CASSLDRSLQTGELFF. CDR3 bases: TGCGCCAGCAGCTTGGATCGGAGTCTTCAAACCGGGGAGCTGTTTTTT. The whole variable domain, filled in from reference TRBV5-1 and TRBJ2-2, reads KAGVTQTPRYLIKTRGQQVTLSCSPISGHRSVSWYQQTPGQGLQFLFEYFSETQRNKGNFPGRFSGRQFSNSRSEMNVSTLELGDSALYLCASSLDRSLQTGELFFGEGSRLTVL.

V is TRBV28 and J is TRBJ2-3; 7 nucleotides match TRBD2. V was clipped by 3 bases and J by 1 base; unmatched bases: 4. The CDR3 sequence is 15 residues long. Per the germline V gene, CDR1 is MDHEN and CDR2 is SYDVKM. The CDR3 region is CASSFQGGGTDTQYF. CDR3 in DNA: TGTGCCAGCAGTTTTCAGGGAGGGGGCACAGATACGCAGTATTTT.

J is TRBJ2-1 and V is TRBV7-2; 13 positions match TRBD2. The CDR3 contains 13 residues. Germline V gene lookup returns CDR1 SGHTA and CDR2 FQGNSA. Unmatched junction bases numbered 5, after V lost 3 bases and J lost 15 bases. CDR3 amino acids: CASSLGTSGILFF. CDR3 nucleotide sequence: TGTGCCAGCAGCTTGGGGACTAGCGGGATCCTGTTCTTC.

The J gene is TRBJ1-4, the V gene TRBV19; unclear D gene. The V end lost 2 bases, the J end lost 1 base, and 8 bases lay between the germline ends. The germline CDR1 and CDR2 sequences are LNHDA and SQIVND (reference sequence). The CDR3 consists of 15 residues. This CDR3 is CASSINAGTNEKLFF. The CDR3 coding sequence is TGTGCCAGTAGTATAAACGCAGGAACTAATGAAAAACTGTTTTTT.

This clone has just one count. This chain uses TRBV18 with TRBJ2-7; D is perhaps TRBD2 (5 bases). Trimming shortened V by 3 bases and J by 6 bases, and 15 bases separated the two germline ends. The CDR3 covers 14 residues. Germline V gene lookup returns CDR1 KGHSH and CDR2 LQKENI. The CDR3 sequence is CASSPLGTEGEQYF. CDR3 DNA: TGTGCCAGCTCACCTCTCGGAACCGAGGGCGAGCAGTACTTC.

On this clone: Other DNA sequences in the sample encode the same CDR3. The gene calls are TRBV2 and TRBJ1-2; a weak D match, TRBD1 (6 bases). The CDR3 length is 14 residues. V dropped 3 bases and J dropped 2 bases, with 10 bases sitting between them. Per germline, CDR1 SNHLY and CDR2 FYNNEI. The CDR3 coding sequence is TGTGCCAGCAGTGACAGGGGTCTCAACTATGGCTACACCTTC. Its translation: CASSDRGLNYGYTF.